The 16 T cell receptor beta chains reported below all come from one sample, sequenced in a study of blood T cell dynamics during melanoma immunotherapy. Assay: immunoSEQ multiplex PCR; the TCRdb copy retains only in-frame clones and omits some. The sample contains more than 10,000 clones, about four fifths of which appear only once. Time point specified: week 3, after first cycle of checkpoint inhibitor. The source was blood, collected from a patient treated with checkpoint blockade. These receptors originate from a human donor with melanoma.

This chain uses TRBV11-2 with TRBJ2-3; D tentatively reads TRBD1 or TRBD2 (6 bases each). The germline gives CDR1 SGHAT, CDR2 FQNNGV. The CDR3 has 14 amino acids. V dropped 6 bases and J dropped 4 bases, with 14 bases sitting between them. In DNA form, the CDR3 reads TGTGCCAGCAGGACCTCCGGGGGCGCAGATACGCAGTATTTT. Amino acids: CASRTSGGADTQYF. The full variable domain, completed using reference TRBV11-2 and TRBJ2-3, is EAGVAQSPRYKIIEKRQSVAFWCNPISGHATLYWYQQILGQGPKLLIQFQNNGVVDDSQLPKDRFSAERLKGVDSTLKIQPAKLEDSAVYLCASRTSGGADTQYFGPGTRLTVL.

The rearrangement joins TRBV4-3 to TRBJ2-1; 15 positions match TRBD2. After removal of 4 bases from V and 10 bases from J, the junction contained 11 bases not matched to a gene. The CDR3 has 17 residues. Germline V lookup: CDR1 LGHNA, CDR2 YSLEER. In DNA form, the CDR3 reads TGCGCCAGCAGCCTAACGGGACTAGCGGGAGGAAGAGAAGAGCAGTTCTTC. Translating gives CASSLTGLAGGREEQFF.

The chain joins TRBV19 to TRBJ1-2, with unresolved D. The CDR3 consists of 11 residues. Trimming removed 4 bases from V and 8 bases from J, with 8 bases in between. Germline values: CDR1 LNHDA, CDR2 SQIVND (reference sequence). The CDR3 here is CASSTGLGYTF. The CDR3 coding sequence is TGTGCCAGTAGTACCGGGTTGGGCTACACCTTC.

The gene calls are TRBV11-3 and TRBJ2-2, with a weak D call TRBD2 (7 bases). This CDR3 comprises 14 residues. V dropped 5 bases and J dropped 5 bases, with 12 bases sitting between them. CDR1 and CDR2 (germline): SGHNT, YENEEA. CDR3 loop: CASSRGAGTGELFF. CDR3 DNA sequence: TGTGCCAGCAGCCGGGGGGCCGGTACCGGGGAGCTGTTTTTT.

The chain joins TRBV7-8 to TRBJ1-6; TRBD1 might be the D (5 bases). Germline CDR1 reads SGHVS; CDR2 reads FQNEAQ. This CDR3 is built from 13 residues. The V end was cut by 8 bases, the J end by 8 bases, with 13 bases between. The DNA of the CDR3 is TGTGCCAGCGGTGGGCAGGGTCATTCACCCCTCCACTTT. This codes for CASGGQGHSPLHF.

Written as DNA, the CDR3 is TGTGCCAGCAGTTACCTGACACCAAACTATGGCTACACCTTC. It yields the protein CASSYLTPNYGYTF. The rearrangement uses TRBV6-5 and TRBJ1-2; no reliable D call. Germline lookup yields CDR1 MNHEY and CDR2 SVGAGI. There are 14 residues in the CDR3. Between the trimmed V and J ends, which lost 2 bases and 2 bases, there was a span of 9 bases.

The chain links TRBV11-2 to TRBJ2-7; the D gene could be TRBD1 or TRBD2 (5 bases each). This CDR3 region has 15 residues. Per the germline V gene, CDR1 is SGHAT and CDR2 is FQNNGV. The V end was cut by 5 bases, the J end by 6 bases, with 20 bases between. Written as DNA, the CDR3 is TGTGCCAGCAGCCCTCACGGGACGGCTCGGGGCGAGCAGTACTTC. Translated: CASSPHGTARGEQYF.

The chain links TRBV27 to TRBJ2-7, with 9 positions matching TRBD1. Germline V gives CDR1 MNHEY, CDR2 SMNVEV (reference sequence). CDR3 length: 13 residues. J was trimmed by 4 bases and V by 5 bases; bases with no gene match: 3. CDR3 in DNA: TGTGCCAGCAGTAAACAGGGGGCGTACGAGCAGTACTTC. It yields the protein CASSKQGAYEQYF.

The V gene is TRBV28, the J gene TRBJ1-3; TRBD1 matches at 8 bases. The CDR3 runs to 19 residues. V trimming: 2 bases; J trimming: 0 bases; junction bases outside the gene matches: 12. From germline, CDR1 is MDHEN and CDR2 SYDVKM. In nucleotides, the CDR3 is TGTGCCAGCAGTTTAAGGACTTATAGGACAGGGACCTCTGGAAACACCATATATTTT. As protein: CASSLRTYRTGTSGNTIYF. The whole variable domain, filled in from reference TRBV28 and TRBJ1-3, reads DVKVTQSSRYLVKRTGEKVFLECVQDMDHENMFWYRQDPGLGLRLIYFSYDVKMKEKGDIPEGYSVSREKKERFSLILESASTNQTSMYLCASSLRTYRTGTSGNTIYFGEGSWLTVV.

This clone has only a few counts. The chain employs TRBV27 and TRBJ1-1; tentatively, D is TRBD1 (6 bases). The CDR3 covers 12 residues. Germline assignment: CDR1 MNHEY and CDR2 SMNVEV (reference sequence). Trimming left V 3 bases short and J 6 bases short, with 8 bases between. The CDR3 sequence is CASSFSGAEAFF. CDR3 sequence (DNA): TGTGCCAGCAGTTTTTCAGGGGCTGAAGCTTTCTTT.

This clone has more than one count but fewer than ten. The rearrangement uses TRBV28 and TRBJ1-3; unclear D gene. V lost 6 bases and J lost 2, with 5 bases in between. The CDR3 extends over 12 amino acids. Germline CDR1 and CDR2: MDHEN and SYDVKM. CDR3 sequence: CASRGTGNTIYF. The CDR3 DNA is TGTGCCAGCAGGGGGACTGGAAACACCATATATTTT.

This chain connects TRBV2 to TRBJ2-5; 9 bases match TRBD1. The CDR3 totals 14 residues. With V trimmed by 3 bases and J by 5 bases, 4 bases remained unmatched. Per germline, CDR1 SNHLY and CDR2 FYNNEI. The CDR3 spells CASSEGQGRETQYF. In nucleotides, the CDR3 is TGTGCCAGCAGTGAGGGACAGGGAAGGGAGACCCAGTACTTC.

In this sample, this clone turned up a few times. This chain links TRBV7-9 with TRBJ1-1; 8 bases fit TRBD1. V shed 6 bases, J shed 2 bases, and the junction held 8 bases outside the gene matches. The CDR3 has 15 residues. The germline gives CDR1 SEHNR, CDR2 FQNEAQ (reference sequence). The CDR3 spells CASSAGQGENTEAFF. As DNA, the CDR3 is TGTGCCAGCAGTGCCGGACAGGGAGAAAACACTGAAGCTTTCTTT. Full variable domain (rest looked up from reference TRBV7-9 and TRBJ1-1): DTGVSQNPRHKITKRGQNVTFRCDPISEHNRLYWYRQTLGQGPEFLTYFQNEAQLEKSRLLSDRFSAERPKGSFSTLEIQRTEQGDSAMYLCASSAGQGENTEAFFGQGTRLTVV.

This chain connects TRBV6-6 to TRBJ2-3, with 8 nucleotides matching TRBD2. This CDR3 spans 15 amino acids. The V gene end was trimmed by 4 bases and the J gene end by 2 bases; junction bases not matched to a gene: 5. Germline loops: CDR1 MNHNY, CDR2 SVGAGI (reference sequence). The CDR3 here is CASSSIAGSTDTQYF. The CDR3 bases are TGTGCCAGCAGTTCGATAGCGGGGTCCACAGATACGCAGTATTTT.

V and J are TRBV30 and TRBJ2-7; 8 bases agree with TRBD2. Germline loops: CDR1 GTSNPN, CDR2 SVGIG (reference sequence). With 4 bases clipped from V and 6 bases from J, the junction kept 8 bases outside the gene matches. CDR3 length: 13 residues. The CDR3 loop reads CAWILAGGREQYF. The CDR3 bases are TGTGCCTGGATACTTGCGGGAGGTCGCGAGCAGTACTTC.

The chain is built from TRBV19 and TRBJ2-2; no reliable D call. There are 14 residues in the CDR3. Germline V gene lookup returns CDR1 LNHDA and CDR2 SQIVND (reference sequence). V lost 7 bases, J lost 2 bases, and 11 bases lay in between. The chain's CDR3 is CASNIRTNTGELFF. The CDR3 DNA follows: TGTGCCAGTAATATCCGGACCAACACCGGGGAGCTGTTTTTT.